This T cell receptor beta chain came from a study of blood T cell repertoires in COVID-19. On the study more broadly: Sources were T cells, B-cell-depleted T cells, or PBMCs; the material itself was cDNA or gDNA.

Methods used by the authors: Estimated nucleated cell counts came from reference gene primer amplification. Measured with immunoSEQ multiplex PCR; TCRdb has only the in-frame clones, and not every one. V, J and clone size are those of that table, while D and trimming were read from the DNA. The sample yields roughly 200,000 clones, 75% to 90% seen once. The CDR3 is 16 residues long. The germline gives CDR1 PRHDT, CDR2 FYEKMQ (reference sequence). V was clipped by 2 bases and J by 1 base, with 14 bases between them. In assigning cohorts, the study relied on participant-reported clinical history. What the recovered Cohort 3 donors had was two negative PCRs, clearance, or symptom resolution.

The sample was PBMCs or T cells enriched from blood (not recorded which). This sequence joins TRBV13 and TRBJ1-1; D may be TRBD1 (5 bases). The clonotype originates from a man aged 40-50 years who had recovered from COVID-19. This CDR3 is CASSLSAGFANTEAFF. The CDR3 bases are TGTGCCAGCAGCTTATCGGCAGGGTTTGCGAACACTGAAGCTTTCTTT.